The 28 T cell receptor beta chains below were found in one sample sequenced in a study of cytomegalovirus exposure and HLA in healthy donors. With 60 Vbeta and 13 Jbeta primers, the PCR was carried out. Assay: immunoSEQ multiplex PCR; the TCRdb copy retains only in-frame clones and omits some. The sample consists of 130,000 to 150,000 clones, roughly 80% of them appearing once. Sequences were obtained from PBMCs. Source of these receptors: a male donor in good health and CMV-seronegative.

This clone occurred once. The chain joins TRBV5-1 to TRBJ2-3; perhaps TRBD2 as D (5 bases). V was trimmed by 4 bases and J by 0 bases, leaving 15 bases between them. Looked up from germline, CDR1 is SGHRS and CDR2 is YFSETQ. There are 16 residues in the CDR3. Written as DNA, the CDR3 is TGCGCCAGCAGCCCGGGGATGGCTTCTAGCACAGATACGCAGTATTTT. Translated: CASSPGMASSTDTQYF.

The J gene is TRBJ2-7, the V gene TRBV30, with a possible D match to TRBD2 (5 bases). Trimming pared 2 bases from V and 1 base from J, leaving 9 bases between. The V gene's germline CDR1 is GTSNPN and CDR2 SVGIG (reference sequence). The CDR3 covers 13 residues. The CDR3 here is CAWSWRRSYEQYF. The CDR3 nucleotides are TGTGCCTGGAGTTGGAGGAGGTCCTACGAGCAGTACTTC.

V is TRBV28 and J is TRBJ1-1; 11 bases are shared with TRBD1. Trimming removed 6 bases from V and 9 bases from J; junction bases left unmatched: 6. Germline CDR1 and CDR2: MDHEN and SYDVKM. The CDR3 has 13 residues. The CDR3 DNA follows: TGTGCCAGCAGGGGACAGGGGGACAATAAAGCTTTCTTT. It encodes CASRGQGDNKAFF.

This clone was found once. This chain links TRBV27 with TRBJ1-1; D not resolved. Germline V CDR1 and CDR2: MNHEY, SMNVEV (reference sequence). This CDR3 is built from 14 residues. The germline V and J ends were trimmed by 5 bases and 1 base, with 11 bases remaining between them. CDR3 loop: CASSSLRQNTEAFF. The CDR3 nucleotides read TGTGCCAGCAGTAGCCTCAGACAGAACACTGAAGCTTTCTTT.

The rearrangement uses TRBV9 and TRBJ1-2, with a weak D call TRBD1 (5 bases). There are 14 residues in the CDR3. V was clipped by 0 bases and J by 3 bases, with 9 bases between them. The germline V gene has CDR1 SGDLS and CDR2 YYNGEE. The CDR3 coding sequence is TGTGCCAGCAGCGTAGCCACGACAGACTATGGCTACACCTTC. Translated: CASSVATTDYGYTF.

The chain couples TRBV28 to TRBJ2-3, with D possibly TRBD2 on 5 matching bases. Looked up from germline, CDR1 is MDHEN and CDR2 is SYDVKM. Trimming removed 1 base at V and 4 bases at J, with 12 bases between. This CDR3 region has 15 residues. CDR3 nucleotides: TGTGCCAGCAGTTTATATCGGGATCCCGCAGATACGCAGTATTTT. Amino acids: CASSLYRDPADTQYF.

The chain carries TRBV6-6 and TRBJ2-7; 7 bases match TRBD1. The CDR3 is 13 residues long. The V and J ends lost 8 bases and 0 bases, in that order; junction bases with no gene match: 4. Germline CDR1 is MNHNY and CDR2 is SVGAGI (reference sequence). DNA for the CDR3: TGTGCCAGCGAAGGGGGCCACTCCTACGAGCAGTACTTC. Protein product: CASEGGHSYEQYF.

V usage is TRBV6-4 and J usage is TRBJ2-1; 13 positions agree with TRBD2. Germline CDR1 is MRHNA and CDR2 is SNTAGT. V was clipped by 7 bases and J by 5 bases; unmatched bases: 2. This CDR3 has 14 residues. DNA of the CDR3: TGTGCCAGCATAGGACTAGCGGGGGACAATGAGCAGTTCTTC. It yields the protein CASIGLAGDNEQFF.

The chain combines TRBV29-1 with TRBJ1-1; D call uncertain. Trimming removed 0 bases from V and 11 bases from J, with 16 bases in between. Germline assignment: CDR1 SQVTM and CDR2 ANQGSEA. CDR3 size: 13 residues. The CDR3 region has the DNA TGCAGCGTTGAAGAGGAACGAGGAAATAAGGCTTTCTTT. This encodes CSVEEERGNKAFF.

This chain uses TRBV30 with TRBJ1-5; D is unclear. The CDR3 consists of 13 residues. V was pared by 1 base and J by 5 bases, with 9 bases between. Germline V CDR1 and CDR2: GTSNPN, SVGIG (reference sequence). The CDR3 DNA is TGTGCCTGGAGTGCCCGGGATGATCAGCCCCAGCATTTT. Its protein is CAWSARDDQPQHF.

The CDR3 region is CASSQGNTEAFF. CDR3 nucleotide sequence: TGTGCCAGCAGTCAGGGGAACACTGAAGCTTTCTTT. The rearrangement joins TRBV2 to TRBJ1-1; weak D call: TRBD1 (5 bases). V lost 5 bases to trimming and J lost 1 base, with 5 bases between them. The CDR3 spans 12 residues. The germline V gene encodes CDR1 SNHLY and CDR2 FYNNEI.

This chain uses TRBV30 with TRBJ1-2, with 9 bases matching TRBD1. The CDR3 has 12 residues. V gave up 5 bases and J gave up 4 bases; unmatched junction bases: 2. CDR1 GTSNPN and CDR2 SVGIG come from the germline V gene (reference sequence). This CDR3 is CAWGTGTYGYTF. The CDR3 coding sequence is TGTGCCTGGGGGACAGGGACCTATGGCTACACCTTC.

This sequence joins TRBV9 and TRBJ2-7, with 7 bases matching TRBD1. With V trimmed by 0 bases and J by 6 bases, 12 bases remained unmatched. The CDR3 runs 16 residues. CDR1 SGDLS and CDR2 YYNGEE come from the germline V gene. CDR3 DNA sequence: TGTGCCAGCAGCGTAGGAGCAAGGGACAGCTCCGCCGAGCAGTACTTC. This gives the protein CASSVGARDSSAEQYF.

The chain employs TRBV18 and TRBJ1-4, with D possibly being TRBD1 (6 bases). Trimming removed 2 bases at V and 9 bases at J, with 22 bases between. The CDR3 covers 17 residues. CDR1 is KGHSH and CDR2 is LQKENI in the germline V gene. In nucleotides, the CDR3 is TGTGCCAGCTCACCAGCGAACGACAGGAGGCTGGTAAAAAAACTGTTTTTT. Amino acid sequence: CASSPANDRRLVKKLFF.

The CDR3 loop reads CASRRGTSADTQYF. In DNA form, the CDR3 reads TGCGCCAGCAGGCGGGGGACTTCAGCAGATACGCAGTATTTT. V usage is TRBV5-1 and J usage is TRBJ2-3; 7 nucleotides line up with TRBD2. V dropped 5 bases and J dropped 4; count of bases not matched to a gene: 7. The CDR3 covers 14 residues. Germline V gene sequence: CDR1 SGHRS, CDR2 YFSETQ. Combining the CDR3 with reference TRBV5-1 and TRBJ2-3 gives the whole variable domain KAGVTQTPRYLIKTRGQQVTLSCSPISGHRSVSWYQQTPGQGLQFLFEYFSETQRNKGNFPGRFSGRQFSNSRSEMNVSTLELGDSALYLCASRRGTSADTQYFGPGTRLTVL.

V is TRBV6-5 and J is TRBJ2-4; D perhaps matches TRBD1 (6 bases). The CDR3 contains 14 residues. Germline-derived CDR1 and CDR2 are MNHEY and SVGAGI. The V gene lost 8 bases and the J gene lost 0 bases, with 11 bases spanning the gap. CDR3 sequence (DNA): TGTGCCAGCCGCAGGGGTCTAGCCAAAAACATTCAGTACTTC. Encoded protein: CASRRGLAKNIQYF.

This chain uses TRBV28 with TRBJ2-7; a possible D gene is TRBD1 (5 bases). This CDR3 region has 16 residues. V lost 7 bases and J lost 0, with 19 bases in between. Germline CDR1 MDHEN, CDR2 SYDVKM. In DNA form, the CDR3 reads TGTGCCAGCACCCAACTGGGGCAGACCAACTCCTACGAGCAGTACTTC. Residues: CASTQLGQTNSYEQYF.

The chain carries TRBV5-1 and TRBJ2-2; 7 nucleotides line up with TRBD2. Trimming took 7 bases from V and 0 from J; bases not matched to a gene: 9. The CDR3 has 16 amino acids. CDR1 is SGHRS and CDR2 is YFSETQ in the germline V gene. In DNA form, the CDR3 reads TGCGCCAGCCGCGGGTGGCTAGCGGCGAACACCGGGGAGCTGTTTTTT. Its translation is CASRGWLAANTGELFF.

J is TRBJ1-2 and V is TRBV6-5; D ambiguous. The CDR3 extends over 15 amino acids. The V gene lost 2 bases and the J gene lost 7 bases, with 17 bases spanning the gap. The V gene's germline CDR1 is MNHEY and CDR2 SVGAGI. The CDR3 loop reads CASSYRQVPRTGYTF. The CDR3 DNA reads TGTGCCAGCAGTTACAGGCAGGTCCCCCGCACTGGCTACACCTTC.

The chain links TRBV5-6 to TRBJ1-1, with D unresolved. This CDR3 contains 15 residues. The ends were cut back, 0 bases at V and 4 bases at J, with 13 bases in the middle. Germline V lookup: CDR1 SGHDT, CDR2 YYEEEE. CDR3 in DNA: TGTGCCAGCAGCTTGGACGGGCGGGAAATCACTGAAGCTTTCTTT. This gives the protein CASSLDGREITEAFF.

This clone was seen once. CDR3 bases: TGTGCCAGCAGCGCCTCAGGGTCCTCTGGAAACACCATATATTTT. This translates into CASSASGSSGNTIYF. The gene calls are TRBV9 and TRBJ1-3, with D perhaps matching TRBD1 (5 bases). The CDR3 has 15 amino acids. Trimming took 3 bases from V and 0 from J, leaving 10 bases between them. The germline V gene encodes CDR1 SGDLS and CDR2 YYNGEE.

This chain links TRBV5-4 with TRBJ2-7; TRBD2 aligns across 9 bases. J was trimmed by 3 bases and V by 0 bases; bases with no gene match: 1. The CDR3 has 14 residues. Germline CDR1 SGHNT, CDR2 YYREEE (reference sequence). This CDR3 is CASSLAAGGYEQYF. Written as DNA, the CDR3 is TGTGCCAGCAGCTTGGCAGCGGGGGGCTACGAGCAGTACTTC. Using reference TRBV5-4 and TRBJ2-7 for the parts outside the CDR3, the full variable domain is ETGVTQSPTHLIKTRGQQVTLRCSSQSGHNTVSWYQQALGQGPQFIFQYYREEENGRGNFPPRFSGLQFPNYSSELNVNALELDDSALYLCASSLAAGGYEQYFGPGTRLTVT.

The rearrangement joins TRBV25-1 to TRBJ1-4, with TRBD1 as a possible D gene (6 bases). Germline V gives CDR1 MGHDK, CDR2 SYGVNS. The CDR3 loop spans 11 amino acids. As DNA, the CDR3 is TGTGCGACGCAGGGGCGGGAAAAACTGTTTTTT. It codes for CATQGREKLFF.

The J gene is TRBJ2-7, the V gene TRBV4-3, with D perhaps TRBD2 (6 bases). The CDR3 spans 14 residues. Trimming removed 4 bases from V and 4 bases from J, with 14 bases in between. The germline CDR1 and CDR2 sequences are LGHNA and YSLEER. The DNA of the CDR3 is TGCGCCAGCAGCCCCCTCGCCGGGGGTTACGAGCAGTACTTC. Translating it yields CASSPLAGGYEQYF.

The CDR3 coding sequence is TGTGCCAGCAGTTTATCCAGGGCAGGGGGAGGTGAAAAACTGTTTTTT. Its protein product is CASSLSRAGGGEKLFF. The rearrangement uses TRBV27 and TRBJ1-4, with 7 bases lining up with TRBD1. Germline assignment: CDR1 MNHEY and CDR2 SMNVEV (reference sequence). The CDR3 totals 16 residues. V was pared by 0 bases and J by 7 bases, with 8 bases of the junction left unmatched.

The CDR3 DNA sequence: TGTGCCAGCAGCGCTCAGGCGGGGGGGGGAACCGGGGAGCTGTTTTTT. Translated: CASSAQAGGGTGELFF. The J gene is TRBJ2-2, the V gene TRBV9, with TRBD2 matching over 9 bases. The germline CDR1 and CDR2 sequences are SGDLS and YYNGEE. The CDR3 is 16 amino acids. V lost 3 bases and J lost 5; bases outside the gene matches: 8.

This sequence joins TRBV27 and TRBJ2-4; D unresolved. Trimming stripped 3 bases from V and 8 bases from J, with 11 bases between. Per germline, CDR1 MNHEY and CDR2 SMNVEV (reference sequence). The CDR3 extends over 13 amino acids. CDR3 loop: CASSFGSMDIQYF. The DNA for the CDR3 is TGTGCCAGCAGTTTCGGGTCGATGGACATTCAGTACTTC.

The J gene is TRBJ2-3, the V gene TRBV6-5; D possibly corresponds to TRBD1 (6 bases). Germline CDR1 reads MNHEY; CDR2 reads SVGAGI. The CDR3 runs to 14 residues. V gave up 9 bases and J gave up 2 bases, with 15 bases separating them. Here the CDR3 reads CASSLTGTTDTQYF. CDR3 DNA sequence: TGTGCCAGTTCCTTGACAGGAACCACAGATACGCAGTATTTT.